The rows below give T cell receptor beta chains drawn from one sample of a study of Graves' ophthalmopathy and Graves' hyperthyroidism. TCRdb reprocessed the multiplex PCR reads via MiXCR and lists one record per CDR3 protein. This table holds approximately 160,000 distinct CDR3 sequences, about two fifths found once. Sequences were obtained from peripheral blood. Receptors were obtained from a man younger than 40 with Graves' ophthalmopathy. CDR3s include the opening cysteine and the closing phenylalanine or tryptophan.

>TRBV5-1|TRBJ2-7
CASSLSRADYEQYF
>TRBV6-2/TRBV6-3|TRBJ1-2
CASSPPGTESYGYTF
>TRBV28|TRBJ1-1
CASKEENTEAFF
>TRBV7-2|TRBJ1-1
CASSTGGIAIAEAFF
>TRBV19|TRBJ2-7
CASSTPVSEQYF
>TRBV11-2|TRBJ1-1
CASSLEWMNTEAFF
>TRBV6-5|TRBJ2-7
CASNEDGSGIRDEQYF
>TRBV4-3|TRBJ2-5
CASSQDTGSSETQYF
>TRBV7-2|TRBJ2-5
CASSLSARETQYF
>TRBV28|TRBJ2-7
CASRTPPRAGGFYEQYF
>TRBV12-3/TRBV12-4|TRBJ1-5
CASSLLVGGNQPQHF
>TRBV7-8|TRBJ2-7
CASSLARTGGNEQYF
>TRBV30|TRBJ2-5
CAWSPGTPGGETQYF
>TRBV6-8|TRBJ1-5
CASSYTIRNRDTRYSNQPQHF
>TRBV5-1|TRBJ2-7
CASSPQGPPSREQYF
>TRBV28|TRBJ1-3
CASSLDEISGNTIYF
>TRBV5-1|TRBJ2-5
CASSLAEEETQYF
>TRBV10-3|TRBJ2-7
CAISEGASSYEQYF
>TRBV6-1|TRBJ2-5
CASKMGQGARETQYF
>TRBV28|TRBJ1-5
CASSRGRDQPQHF
>TRBV7-9|TRBJ2-2
CASSLAGAVGELFF
>TRBV12-3/TRBV12-4|TRBJ1-5
CASSLGGSGQPQHF
>TRBV12-3/TRBV12-4|TRBJ2-4
CASSHRGTEAKNIQYF
>TRBV6-5|TRBJ1-1
CASSSWSFNEAFF
>TRBV30|TRBJ2-5
CAWREGAAQYF
>TRBV4-1|TRBJ1-1
CASSQDLTNTEAFF
>TRBV7-9|TRBJ1-2
CASRGGTGLFGYTF
>TRBV6-2/TRBV6-3|TRBJ2-2
CASSYQASGSRGELFF
>TRBV24-1|TRBJ1-1
CATRDRRHTEAFF
>TRBV11-2|TRBJ1-1
CASSPYLTRENTEAFF
>TRBV20-1|TRBJ2-5
CSAAQGGGRAGQTQYF
>TRBV2|TRBJ1-5
CASSEGRFQPQHF
>TRBV6-2/TRBV6-3|TRBJ2-5
CASSYVGQGGFQYF
>TRBV27|TRBJ1-5
CASRSGTPNQPQHF
>TRBV24-1|TRBJ1-2
CATRAGEVYGYTF
>TRBV12-3/TRBV12-4|TRBJ1-6
CASTDYSYNSPLHF
>TRBV29-1|TRBJ2-5
CSVDGLAGTLIAEETQYF
>TRBV6-1|TRBJ2-5
CASRTGQGSWGETQYF
>TRBV30|TRBJ2-7
CAWSTAHEQYF
>TRBV28|TRBJ2-6
CASSPNPGANVLTF
>TRBV7-8|TRBJ2-7
CASSHGLAVEEQYF
>TRBV15|TRBJ1-1
CATSGDSNTEAFF
>TRBV11-2|TRBJ2-7
CASWAGDEQYF
>TRBV30|TRBJ1-1
CASRTGSGTEAFF
>TRBV12-5|TRBJ2-5
CASGFGTQETQYF
>TRBV6-1|TRBJ2-5
CASSRASEETQYF
>TRBV15|TRBJ2-7
CATSRLKGRNEQYF
>TRBV29-1|TRBJ2-7
CSVATGTSGYEQYF
>TRBV19|TRBJ1-2
CASKGQAGYGYTF
>TRBV7-9|TRBJ1-5
CASSFPNQPQHF
>TRBV27|TRBJ1-2
CASSLGHPYGYTF
>TRBV11-2|TRBJ1-5
CASSFGRQDSNQPQHF
>TRBV6-9|TRBJ2-5
CASELYQETQYF
>TRBV28|TRBJ1-1
CASSPAGDHTEAFF
>TRBV6-2/TRBV6-3|TRBJ1-1
CASSPQGRWLNTEAFF
>TRBV7-9|TRBJ2-5
CASSDFRVRETQYF
>TRBV28|TRBJ1-2
CASSSLPAYGYTF
>TRBV12-3/TRBV12-4|TRBJ2-5
CASSSPSGSGAETQYF